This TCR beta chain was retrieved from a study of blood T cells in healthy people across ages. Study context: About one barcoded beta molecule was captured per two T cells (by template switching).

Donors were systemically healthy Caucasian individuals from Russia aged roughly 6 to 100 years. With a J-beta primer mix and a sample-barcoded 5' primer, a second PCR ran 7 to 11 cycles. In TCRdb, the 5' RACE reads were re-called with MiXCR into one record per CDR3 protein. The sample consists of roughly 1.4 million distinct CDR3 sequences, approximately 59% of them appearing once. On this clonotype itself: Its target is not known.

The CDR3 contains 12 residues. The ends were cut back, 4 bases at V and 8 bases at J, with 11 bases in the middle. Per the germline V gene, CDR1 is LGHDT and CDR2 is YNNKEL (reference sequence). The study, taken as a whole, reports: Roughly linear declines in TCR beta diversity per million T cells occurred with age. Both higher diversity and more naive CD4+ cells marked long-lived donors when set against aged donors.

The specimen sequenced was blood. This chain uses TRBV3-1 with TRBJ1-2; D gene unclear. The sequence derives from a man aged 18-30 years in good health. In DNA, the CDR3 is TGTGCCAGCAGCCGTGGACTTGGAGGCTACACCTTC. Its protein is CASSRGLGGYTF.